This is a list of T cell receptor beta chains from one sample in a study of cytomegalovirus exposure and HLA in healthy donors. The data were produced by immunoSEQ multiplex PCR, yet TCRdb's version contains in-frame clones alone and is incomplete. The repertoire holds tens of thousands of clones, with under 95% as singletons. The sequenced sample was PBMCs. These receptors came from a man under 40 in good health and CMV-seronegative. The CDR3 runs from the conserved cysteine through the conserved F or W. D genes are given only for firm matches. Some rows have no size entry. The others give once, few or many, or a class for an expanded clone.

TRBD1	14	TRBJ2-7	NA	TRBV11-2	CASSQRTGGYEQYF	TGTGCCAGCAGCCAAAGGACAGGGGGCTACGAGCAGTACTTC
TRBD1	14	TRBJ1-1	NA	TRBV9	CASSGTGVGTEAFF	TGTGCCAGCAGCGGAACAGGGGTAGGGACTGAAGCTTTCTTT
NA	12	TRBJ2-3	once	TRBV29-1	CSEMQSTDTQYF	TGCAGCGAAATGCAGAGCACAGATACGCAGTATTTT
TRBD2	17	TRBJ2-2	NA	TRBV9	CASSGKGGLAATGELFF	TGTGCCAGCAGCGGTAAGGGGGGACTAGCGGCCACCGGGGAGCTGTTTTTT
NA	13	TRBJ1-5	NA	TRBV28	CASSPPINQPQHF	TGTGCCAGCAGTCCCCCTATAAATCAGCCCCAGCATTTT
TRBD1	14	TRBJ1-1	once	TRBV28	CASSVTGGGTEAFF	TGTGCCAGCAGCGTCACAGGGGGGGGCACTGAAGCTTTCTTT
NA	15	TRBJ1-3	NA	TRBV18	CASSPAGISGNTIYF	TGTGCCAGCTCACCAGCGGGCATCTCTGGAAACACCATATATTTT
NA	14	TRBJ1-1	NA	TRBV14	CASSPLRGNTEAFF	TGTGCCAGCAGCCCCCTTCGGGGGAACACTGAAGCTTTCTTT
TRBD1	15	TRBJ2-7	NA	TRBV9	CASSVGRDRLYEQYF	TGTGCCAGCAGCGTAGGCCGGGACAGGCTGTACGAGCAGTACTTC
TRBD2	15	TRBJ2-1	NA	TRBV11-2	CASSPGLAGDNEQFF	TGTGCCAGCAGCCCAGGACTAGCGGGAGACAATGAGCAGTTCTTC
NA	14	TRBJ1-2	NA	TRBV5-6	CASSLPREYYGYTF	TGTGCCAGCAGCTTGCCGAGGGAATATTATGGCTACACCTTC
NA	13	TRBJ2-7	NA	TRBV2	CASRDSPWGEQYF	TGTGCCAGCAGGGACTCACCCTGGGGTGAGCAGTACTTC
NA	14	TRBJ1-5	NA	TRBV15	CATSGAIRNQPQHF	TGTGCCACCAGCGGGGCTATCAGGAATCAGCCCCAGCATTTT
NA	12	TRBJ2-5	NA	TRBV15	CATSQGRETQYF	TGTGCCACCAGCCAGGGGAGAGAGACCCAGTACTTC
NA	14	TRBJ2-7	few	TRBV6-1	CASSGNSGIYEQYF	TGTGCCAGCAGTGGCAATTCAGGGATCTACGAGCAGTACTTC
NA	15	TRBJ2-3	NA	TRBV10-2	CATSLQATSTDTQYF	TGCGCCACCAGCCTACAGGCTACTAGCACAGATACGCAGTATTTT
NA	14	TRBJ1-5	NA	TRBV6-1	CASSEVRGWQPQHF	TGTGCCAGCAGTGAAGTTAGGGGTTGGCAGCCCCAGCATTTT
NA	15	TRBJ2-1	NA	TRBV7-6	CASSSETNSYNEQFF	TGTGCCAGCAGCTCCGAAACTAACTCCTACAATGAGCAGTTCTTC
NA	12	TRBJ1-2	NA	TRBV9	CASSDREDGYTF	TGTGCCAGCAGCGACAGGGAAGATGGCTACACCTTC
TRBD1	16	TRBJ2-1	NA	TRBV11-2	CASSLAGTGGYNEQFF	TGTGCCAGCAGCCTGGCCGGGACAGGGGGTTACAATGAGCAGTTCTTC
NA	15	TRBJ1-4	NA	TRBV6-1	CASRWEGATNEKLFF	TGTGCCAGCCGATGGGAGGGGGCAACTAATGAAAAACTGTTTTTT
TRBD1	13	TRBJ2-3	NA	TRBV2	CARSGQGTDTQYF	TGTGCCAGGTCGGGACAGGGCACAGATACGCAGTATTTT
TRBD1	15	TRBJ2-7	NA	TRBV10-3	CAITDWDRVSYEQYF	TGTGCCATCACAGATTGGGACAGAGTTTCCTACGAGCAGTACTTC
TRBD1	15	TRBJ1-5	NA	TRBV18	CATLSVTGSNQPQHF	TGTGCCACCCTGAGCGTGACAGGGAGCAATCAGCCCCAGCATTTT
TRBD2	17	TRBJ2-1	NA	TRBV11-2	CASSLGLAGGGGNEQFF	TGTGCCAGCAGCTTAGGACTAGCGGGGGGAGGGGGCAATGAGCAGTTCTTC
NA	13	TRBJ2-1	NA	TRBV11-2	CAGRRSGGPEQFF	TGTGCCGGGAGGAGGAGCGGAGGACCTGAGCAGTTCTTC
TRBD1	14	TRBJ1-2	NA	TRBV28	CASSLRGHHYGYTF	TGTGCCAGCAGTCTCAGGGGGCACCACTATGGCTACACCTTC